This T cell receptor (beta chain) was profiled in a study of response to subunit inactivated influenza vaccine. General study results and limits: A suggestion made by the authors is that each seasonal influenza vaccination recruits few new T cells.

This clonotype was detected only a few times. The antigen is unknown. TCRdb recomputed calls from the RT-PCR reads with MiXCR, one row per CDR3 protein. Among 630,000 or so distinct CDR3 sequences listed, 15% to 17% were seen once. CDR1 and CDR2 (germline): MNHEY, SVGEGT. J lost 4 bases, V lost 6 bases, and 13 bases had no gene match. The CDR3 totals 18 residues. The TCR sequence derives from a man aged 45-65 years who received an inactivated influenza vaccine. The rearrangement uses TRBV6-2 or TRBV6-3 and TRBJ2-1; 12 positions agree with TRBD2. The source material was PBMCs from blood, sampled 11 to 12 days after vaccination. The CDR3 protein is CASSKVASGRAIYNEQFF. CDR3 bases: TGTGCCAGCAGCAAGGTGGCTAGCGGGAGGGCCATTTACAATGAGCAGTTCTTC.